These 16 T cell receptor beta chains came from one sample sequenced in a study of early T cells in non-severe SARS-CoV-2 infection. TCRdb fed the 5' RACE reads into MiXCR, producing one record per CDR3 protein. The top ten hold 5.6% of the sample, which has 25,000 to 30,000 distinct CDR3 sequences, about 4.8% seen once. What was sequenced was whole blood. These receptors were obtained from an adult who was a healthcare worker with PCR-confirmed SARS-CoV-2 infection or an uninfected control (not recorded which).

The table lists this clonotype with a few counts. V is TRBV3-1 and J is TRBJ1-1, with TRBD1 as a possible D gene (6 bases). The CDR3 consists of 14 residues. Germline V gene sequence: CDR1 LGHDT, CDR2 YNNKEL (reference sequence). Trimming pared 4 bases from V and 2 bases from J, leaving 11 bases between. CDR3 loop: CASSLWTVNTEAFF. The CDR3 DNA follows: TGTGCCAGCAGCCTCTGGACAGTAAACACTGAAGCTTTCTTT.

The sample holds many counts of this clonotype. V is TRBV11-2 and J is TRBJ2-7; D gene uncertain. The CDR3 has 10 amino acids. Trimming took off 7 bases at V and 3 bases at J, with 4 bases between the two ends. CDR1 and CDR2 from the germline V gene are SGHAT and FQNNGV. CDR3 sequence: CASNGYEQYF. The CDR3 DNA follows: TGTGCCAGCAACGGCTACGAGCAGTACTTC.

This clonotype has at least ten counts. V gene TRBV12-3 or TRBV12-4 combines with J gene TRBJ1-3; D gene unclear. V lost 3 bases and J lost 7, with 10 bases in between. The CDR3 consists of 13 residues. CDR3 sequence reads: CASSFSGGNTIYF. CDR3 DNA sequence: TGTGCCAGCAGTTTTAGCGGAGGGAACACCATATATTTT.

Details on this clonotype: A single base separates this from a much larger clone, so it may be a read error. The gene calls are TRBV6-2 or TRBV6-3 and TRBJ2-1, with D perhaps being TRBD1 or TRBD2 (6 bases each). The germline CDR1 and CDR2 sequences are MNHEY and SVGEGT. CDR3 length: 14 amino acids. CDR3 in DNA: TGTGCCAGCCGGGACGGGGGCTCCTACAATGAGCAGTCCTTC. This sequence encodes CASRDGGSYNEQSF.

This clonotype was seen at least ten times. The CDR3 DNA reads as TGTGCCAGCAGCTTAGATCCCCATCCGGCTGGCGAGCAGTACTTC. Translated, it gives CASSLDPHPAGEQYF. The rearrangement links TRBV11-2 to TRBJ2-7; D gene ambiguous. Germline CDR1 SGHAT, CDR2 FQNNGV. The CDR3 covers 15 residues. V lost 0 bases and J lost 6, with 15 bases in between.

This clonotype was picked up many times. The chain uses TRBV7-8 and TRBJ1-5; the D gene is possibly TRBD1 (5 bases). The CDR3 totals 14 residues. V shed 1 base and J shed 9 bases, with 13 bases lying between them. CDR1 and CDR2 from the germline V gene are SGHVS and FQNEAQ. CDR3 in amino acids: CASSLVAGSRPQHF. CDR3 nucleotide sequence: TGTGCCAGCAGCTTAGTGGCAGGGAGTCGGCCCCAGCATTTT. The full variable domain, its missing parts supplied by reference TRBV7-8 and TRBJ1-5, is GAGVSQSPRYKVAKRGQDVALRCDPISGHVSLFWYQQALGQGPEFLTYFQNEAQLDKSGLPSDRFFAERPEGSVSTLKIQRTQQEDSAVYLCASSLVAGSRPQHFGDGTRLSIL.

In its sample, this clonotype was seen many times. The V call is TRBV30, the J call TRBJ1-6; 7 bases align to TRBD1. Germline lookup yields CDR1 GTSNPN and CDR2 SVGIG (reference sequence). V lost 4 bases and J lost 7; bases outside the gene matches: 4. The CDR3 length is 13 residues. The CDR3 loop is CAWTGQMNSPLHF. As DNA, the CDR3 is TGTGCCTGGACGGGACAGATGAATTCACCCCTCCACTTT.

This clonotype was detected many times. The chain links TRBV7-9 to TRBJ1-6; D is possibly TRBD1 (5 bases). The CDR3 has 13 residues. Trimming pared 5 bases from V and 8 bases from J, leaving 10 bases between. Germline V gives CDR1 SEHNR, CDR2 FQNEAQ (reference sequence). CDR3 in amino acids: CASSPGGDSPLHF. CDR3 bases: TGTGCCAGCAGCCCTGGGGGGGATTCACCCCTCCACTTT. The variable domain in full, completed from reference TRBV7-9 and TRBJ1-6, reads DTGVSQNPRHKITKRGQNVTFRCDPISEHNRLYWYRQTLGQGPEFLTYFQNEAQLEKSRLLSDRFSAERPKGSFSTLEIQRTEQGDSAMYLCASSPGGDSPLHFGNGTRLTVT.

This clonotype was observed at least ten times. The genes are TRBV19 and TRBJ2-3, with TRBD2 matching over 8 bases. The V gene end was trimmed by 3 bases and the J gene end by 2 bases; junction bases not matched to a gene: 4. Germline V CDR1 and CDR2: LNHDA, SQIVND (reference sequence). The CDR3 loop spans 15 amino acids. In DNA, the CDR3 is TGTGCCAGTAGTATTGGCGGGGGGCTCACAGATACGCAGTATTTT. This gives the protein CASSIGGGLTDTQYF.

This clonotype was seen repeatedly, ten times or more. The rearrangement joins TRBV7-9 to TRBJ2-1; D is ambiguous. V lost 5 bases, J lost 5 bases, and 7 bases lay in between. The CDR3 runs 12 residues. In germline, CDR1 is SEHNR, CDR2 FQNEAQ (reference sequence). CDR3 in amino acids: CASSRHDNEQFF. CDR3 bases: TGTGCCAGCAGCAGACATGACAATGAGCAGTTCTTC.

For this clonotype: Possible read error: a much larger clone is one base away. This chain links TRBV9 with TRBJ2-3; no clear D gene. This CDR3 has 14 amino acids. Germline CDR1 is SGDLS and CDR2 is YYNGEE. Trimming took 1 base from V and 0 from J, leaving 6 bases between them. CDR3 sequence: CASSVSASTDTQYF. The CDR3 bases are TGTGCCAGCAGCGTATCGGCTAGCACAGATACGCAGTATTTT.

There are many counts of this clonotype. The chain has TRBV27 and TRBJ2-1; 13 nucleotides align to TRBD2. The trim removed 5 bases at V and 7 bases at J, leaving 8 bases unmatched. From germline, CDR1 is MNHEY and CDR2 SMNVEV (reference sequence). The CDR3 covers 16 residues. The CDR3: CASSRTSGGHRNEQFF. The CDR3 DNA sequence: TGTGCCAGCAGTAGGACTAGCGGGGGTCACAGGAATGAGCAGTTCTTC.

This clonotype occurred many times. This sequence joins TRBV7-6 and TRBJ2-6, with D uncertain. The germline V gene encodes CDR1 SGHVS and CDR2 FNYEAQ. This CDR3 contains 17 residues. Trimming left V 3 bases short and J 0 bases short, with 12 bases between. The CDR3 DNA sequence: TGTGCCAGCAGCTTTGACACTTCAAGCTCTGGGGCCAACGTCCTGACTTTC. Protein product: CASSFDTSSSGANVLTF.

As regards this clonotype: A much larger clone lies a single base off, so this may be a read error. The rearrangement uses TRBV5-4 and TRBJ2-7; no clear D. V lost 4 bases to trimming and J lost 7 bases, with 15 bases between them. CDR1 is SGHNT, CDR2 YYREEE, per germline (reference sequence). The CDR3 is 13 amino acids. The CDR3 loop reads CASSQRKEGEQYF. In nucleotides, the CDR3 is TGTGCCAGCAGCCAAAGAAAGGAAGGGGAGCAGTACTTC.

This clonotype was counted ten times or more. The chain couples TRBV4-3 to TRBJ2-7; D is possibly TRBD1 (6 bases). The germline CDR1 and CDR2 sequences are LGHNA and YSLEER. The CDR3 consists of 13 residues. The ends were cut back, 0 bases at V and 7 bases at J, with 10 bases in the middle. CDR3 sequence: CASSQEQGTEQYF. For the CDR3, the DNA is TGCGCCAGCAGCCAAGAACAGGGAACGGAGCAGTACTTC.

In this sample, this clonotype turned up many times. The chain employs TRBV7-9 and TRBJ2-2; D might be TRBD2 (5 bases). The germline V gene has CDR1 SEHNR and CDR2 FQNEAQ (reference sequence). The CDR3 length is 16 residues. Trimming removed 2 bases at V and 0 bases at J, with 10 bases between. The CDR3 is CASSLLRVSNTGELFF. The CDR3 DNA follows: TGTGCCAGCAGCTTACTGAGGGTGTCGAACACCGGGGAGCTGTTTTTT.